This T cell receptor beta chain was retrieved from a study of shared clonotypes between healthy human individuals. CDR1 and CDR2 (germline): LNHNV, YYDKDF (reference sequence). Trimming removed 0 bases from V and 10 bases from J, with 19 bases in between. The CDR3 contains 16 residues. This table comes from immunoSEQ multiplex PCR, and its TCRdb copy is limited to in-frame clones, with some not included. The top ten hold around 0.38% of the sample, which has more than 1,200,000 clones, just under 99% seen once. This receptor was taken from a man aged 25 to 40 in good health. Input material: naive CD4+ T cells sorted from blood. Subset here: CD45RA+ positively selected. V gene TRBV15 combines with J gene TRBJ2-1; D is unresolved. This CDR3 is CATSRDSRRPLFEQFF. CDR3 in DNA: TGTGCCACCAGCAGAGATAGTAGGAGACCTCTTTTCGAGCAGTTCTTC.